This T cell receptor (beta chain) was recovered during a study of blood T cell repertoires in COVID-19 (dated by TCRdb to the early 2020s). Study-wide context: Collaborator samples came from the United States, Italy and Spain and covered acute and convalescent phases of COVID-19. The material from the prospective study consisted of cDNA or gDNA derived from T cells, B-cell-depleted T cells, or PBMCs. Subjects who had been exposed to COVID-19, were actively infected with it, or had recovered from it provided the deeply sampled blood TCRbeta repertoires that made up the dataset. The repertoires were released in a freely available public database intended as a resource for research on the immune response to SARS-CoV-2. Samples were obtained from the ongoing ImmuneRACE study (first 160 participants) and from 1,200 or so subjects provided by 6 global collaborators. Nearly every sample came with metadata listing a de-identified subject ID, COVID-19 status, age in years and sex. Where HLA class I and class II types were available, the types were taken from metadata supplied by the sample provider, not from assay-based typing.

The immunoSEQ Assay, a bias-controlled multiplex PCR, was used to amplify TCRbeta CDR3 regions from genomic DNA. For the original study's pipeline: Within the assay, amplification of reference gene primers was used to estimate how many nucleated cells each sample contained. To quantify the absolute abundance of each unique TCRbeta CDR3 rearrangement, sequence reads were collapsed and filtered. For each sample, productive Simpson clonality was calculated as the square root of Simpson's diversity index over productive rearrangements. Sourced from immuneACCESS, this table was stored by TCRdb with only in-frame sequences that have V and J called. A share of the clones is absent; for the studies checked, an unresolved V gene accounts for under half, and the remainder has no known explanation. For V, J and clone size, that table is used; D and trimming come from the DNA. The sample yields 200,000 to 300,000 clones; 88% were counted once. About 0.74% of the sample is held by the ten biggest clonotypes.

For this clone: Its target antigen remains unknown. There are no base qualities to consult, and no much larger clone falls within one base.

Per the germline V gene, SGHTA is the CDR1 and FQGTGA is the CDR2. The CDR3 covers 16 residues, taking in both the cysteine and the phenylalanine. The DNA shown is the 48-base CDR3, in frame from base 1. Here V drops 5 bases and J drops 12 bases, and the junction holds 16 bases not matched to any gene. The study at large found these results: The amount of clinical and demographic metadata varied by source and participant and was provided uncurated.

Each collaborating institution followed its own protocols to collect whole blood in K2EDTA tubes. For TCRbeta analysis, collaborators shipped samples as frozen whole blood, isolated PBMCs, or DNA extracted from either of those sample types. The source is a woman younger than 45 with acute or convalescent COVID-19. This chain joins TRBV7-3 to TRBJ2-1, and TRBD2 aligns with 10 junction nucleotides. Material for sequencing was peripheral blood. CDR3 reads: CASSLGSSGRSGVQFF. The base sequence is TGTGCCAGCAGCCTAGGGTCTAGCGGGAGATCCGGAGTGCAGTTCTTC.